The entry below describes one T cell receptor beta chain. This sample is drawn from a study of identical twins. A universal primer binding site was introduced by template switching. The final cDNA contained unique molecular identifiers. TCRdb redid the calling of the 5' RACE reads with MiXCR, one entry per CDR3 protein. This sample has 500,000 to 550,000 distinct CDR3 sequences, with more than 20% found just once. The trim removed 1 base at V and 4 bases at J, leaving 5 bases unmatched. Germline assignment: CDR1 LGHDT and CDR2 YNNKEL (reference sequence). The CDR3 is 17 amino acids. All donors were healthy Caucasians. These data are also associated with another study on yellow fever vaccine responses in identical twins. That study adds: Convergence reportedly seemed to mark part of the twins' vaccine T cell response, with personalization marking the rest.

Source material: CD4+ T cells sorted from blood. The genes are TRBV3-1 and TRBJ2-2, with 11 bases aligning to TRBD1. This clonotype was obtained from a woman younger than 35 in good health. The DNA of the CDR3 is TGTGCCAGCAGCCAAGTGACCGGGACAGGGGGCACCGGGGAGCTGTTTTTT. Amino acids: CASSQVTGTGGTGELFF.